The sample holds a few counts of the clone carrying this T cell receptor beta chain. Its antigen is still unknown. This sample was included in a study of T cell repertoires in cytomegalovirus infection. Study-wide context: CMV epitopes that were recently identified and HLA-C-restricted were used alongside well-studied HLA-B-restricted ones.

In germline, CDR1 is MGHDK, CDR2 SYGVNS. After removal of 6 bases from V and 6 bases from J, the junction contained 17 bases not matched to a gene. There are 17 residues in the CDR3. TCRdb independently ran MiXCR on the reads; one entry per CDR3 protein. The table records hundreds of thousands of distinct CDR3 sequences, about 44% of them present only once. The sequencing used cultured PBMCs, collected from culture after CMV antigen stimulation. The sequence came from a human donor in good health (CMV status not recorded). Some clones in this sample may be carry-over from other donors' samples. V usage is TRBV25-1 and J usage is TRBJ2-3; 8 bases agree with TRBD2. The CDR3 region has the DNA TGTGCCAGCAGAAAACCCAAGCCGGGAGGGGTGGGGGATACGCAGTATTTT. This encodes CASRKPKPGGVGDTQYF.